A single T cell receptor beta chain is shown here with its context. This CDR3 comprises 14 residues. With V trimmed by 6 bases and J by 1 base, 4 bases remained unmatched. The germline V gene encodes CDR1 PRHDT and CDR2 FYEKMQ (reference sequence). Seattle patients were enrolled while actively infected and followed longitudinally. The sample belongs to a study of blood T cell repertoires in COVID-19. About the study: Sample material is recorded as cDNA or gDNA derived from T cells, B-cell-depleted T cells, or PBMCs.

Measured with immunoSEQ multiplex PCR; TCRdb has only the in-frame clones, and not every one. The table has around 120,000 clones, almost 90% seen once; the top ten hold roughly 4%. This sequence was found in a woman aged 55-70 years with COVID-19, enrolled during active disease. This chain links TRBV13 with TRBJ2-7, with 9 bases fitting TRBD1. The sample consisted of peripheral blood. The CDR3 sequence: CASRNRGQSYEQYF. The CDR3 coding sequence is TGTGCCAGCAGAAACAGGGGGCAGTCCTACGAGCAGTACTTC.